Included here is one T cell receptor (beta chain) sequence, with context. As yet, its antigen is unknown. This record belongs to a study of lymphopenia after photon versus proton radiotherapy. Study results and caveats: Authors raise, but do not show, better survival with proton therapy. Relative stability marked proton patients; photon patients lost diversity and naive cells.

Generated by immunoSEQ multiplex PCR, the TCRdb table keeps only in-frame clones and is missing some. The profile shows 15,000 to 20,000 clones, roughly nine tenths of them singletons. From germline, CDR1 is SGHKS and CDR2 YYEKEE (reference sequence). Unmatched junction bases numbered 3, after V lost 0 bases and J lost 0 bases. The CDR3 is made up of 16 amino acids. Sequenced here: peripheral blood, sampled from a patient treated with proton-based radiotherapy. The TCR comes from a woman aged 55-69 years with cholangiocarcinoma. Some clones in this sample may be carry-over from other donors' samples. The rearrangement joins TRBV5-5 to TRBJ1-3; 7 nucleotides agree with TRBD1. The CDR3 DNA sequence: TGTGCCAGCAGCTTGGAGGGACAGTACTCTGGAAACACCATATATTTT. Amino acids: CASSLEGQYSGNTIYF.